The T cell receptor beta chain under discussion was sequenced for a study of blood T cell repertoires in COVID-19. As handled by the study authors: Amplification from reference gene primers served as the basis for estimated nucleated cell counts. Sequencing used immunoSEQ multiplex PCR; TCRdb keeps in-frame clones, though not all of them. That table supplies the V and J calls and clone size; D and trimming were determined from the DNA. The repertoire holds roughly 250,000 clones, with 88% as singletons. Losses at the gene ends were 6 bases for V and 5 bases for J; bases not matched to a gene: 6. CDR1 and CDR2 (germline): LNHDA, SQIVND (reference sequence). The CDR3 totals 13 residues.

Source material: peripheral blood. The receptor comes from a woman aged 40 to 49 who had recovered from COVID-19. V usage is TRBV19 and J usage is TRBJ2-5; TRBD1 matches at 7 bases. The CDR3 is CASSRFRGETQYF. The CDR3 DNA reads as TGTGCCAGTAGCCGGTTCAGGGGGGAGACCCAGTACTTC.